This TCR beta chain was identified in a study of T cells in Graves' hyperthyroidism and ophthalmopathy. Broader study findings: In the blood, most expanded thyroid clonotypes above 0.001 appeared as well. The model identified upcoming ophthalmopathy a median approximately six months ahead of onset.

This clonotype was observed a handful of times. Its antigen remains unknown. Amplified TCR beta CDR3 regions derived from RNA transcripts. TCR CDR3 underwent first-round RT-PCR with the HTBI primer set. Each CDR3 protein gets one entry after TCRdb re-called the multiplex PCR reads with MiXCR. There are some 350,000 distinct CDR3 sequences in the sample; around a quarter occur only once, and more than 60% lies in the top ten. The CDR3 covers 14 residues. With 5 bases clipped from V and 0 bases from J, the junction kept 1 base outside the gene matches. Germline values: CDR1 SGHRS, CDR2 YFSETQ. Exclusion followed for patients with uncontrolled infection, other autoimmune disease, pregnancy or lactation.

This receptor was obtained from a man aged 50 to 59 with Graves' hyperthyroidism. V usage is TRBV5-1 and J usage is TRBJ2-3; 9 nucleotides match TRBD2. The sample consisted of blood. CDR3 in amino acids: CASRLAGSTDTQYF. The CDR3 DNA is TGCGCCAGCAGGCTAGCGGGAAGCACAGATACGCAGTATTTT.